This paragraph covers one TCR beta chain sequence. Its target is unknown. The data belong to a study of beta chain features in type 1 diabetes. In the study overall: Across the samples, approximately 98,000,000 sorted cells were examined in total. Study conclusions and caveats: Naive, central memory and Treg TCRB repertoires appeared more alike in patients than in healthy donors.

Isolated RNA was reverse transcribed in full, so expressed TCRB transcripts were sequenced. Repertoires were generated with immunoSEQ multiplex PCR, while TCRdb's copy carries only in-frame clones and drops some. The table includes 200,000 to 250,000 clones, 9% to 10% detected once. Germline CDR1 is MGHRA and CDR2 is YSYEKL. The CDR3 has 15 residues. Sample: naive CD4+ T cells from blood. The TCR originated in a woman aged 18-30 years in good health. This sequence joins TRBV4-1 and TRBJ2-5; 13 positions match TRBD2. The DNA end is more similar to TRBJ2-7, so the J call may be wrong. The CDR3 spells CASRGTSGEKGEQYF. The CDR3 DNA sequence: TGCGCCAGCAGAGGGACTAGCGGGGAAAAGGGCGAGCAGTACTTC.